This T cell receptor beta chain derives from a study of blood T cell repertoires in COVID-19 (dated by TCRdb to 2018 to 2021). Regarding the study in general: Samples covering the acute and convalescent phases of COVID-19 were provided by collaborators in the United States, Italy and Spain. The samples were drawn from two sources: the first 160 participants of the ongoing ImmuneRACE study, and 950 to 1,500 subjects contributed by 6 global collaborators. Subjects who had been exposed to COVID-19, were actively infected with it, or had recovered from it provided the deeply sampled blood TCRbeta repertoires that made up the dataset. The material from the prospective study consisted of cDNA or gDNA derived from T cells, B-cell-depleted T cells, or PBMCs. HLA class I and class II types, where available, came from metadata supplied by the sample provider rather than from assay-based typing. A freely available public database, intended as a resource for researchers studying the immune response to SARS-CoV-2, is where the repertoires were released. A de-identified subject ID, COVID-19 status, age in years and sex were almost always included in the sample metadata. Study-level results and caveats: How much clinical and demographic metadata was included differed by source and by participant, and the metadata was provided uncurated.

TCRbeta CDR3 regions were amplified from genomic DNA by means of the immunoSEQ Assay, a bias-controlled multiplex PCR. The published analysis was carried out like this. Within the assay, amplification of reference gene primers was used to estimate how many nucleated cells each sample contained. To quantify the absolute abundance of each unique TCRbeta CDR3 rearrangement, sequence reads were collapsed and filtered. Productive Simpson clonality was computed per sample as the square root of Simpson's diversity index over productive rearrangements. The table comes from immuneACCESS by way of TCRdb, which keeps in-frame sequences with V and J called. Part of the clones is missing from these tables; in studies checked, under half for an unresolved V gene and the rest for unknown reasons. V and J calls and clone size come straight from that table; D and trimming were deduced from the DNA. The sample contains 55,000 to 80,000 clones, 85% to 90% of them found a single time. Together, the top ten hold 2.7% of the sample.

Whole blood was collected in K2EDTA tubes by collaborating institutions according to the institutions' own protocols. For TCRbeta analysis, collaborators shipped samples as frozen whole blood, isolated PBMCs, or DNA extracted from either of those sample types. Only a few counts were recorded for this clone. Its antigen is unknown. No much larger clone is present one base from it, and per-base qualities are unavailable. From the cysteine through the phenylalanine, the CDR3 covers 11 amino acids. This entry keeps only the CDR3 DNA: 33 bases, framed from base 1. CDR1 and CDR2 (MDHEN, SYDVKM) derive from the germline V gene. V is pared back by 2 bases and J by 8 bases, with 7 bases lying between the germline termini.

The receptor comes from a man aged 45-65 years with acute or convalescent COVID-19. Source material: peripheral blood. Here the chain combines TRBV28 and TRBJ2-7, with the D gene not confidently named. In nucleotides, the sequence is TGTGCCAGCAGTTTAACGGAGAAGCAGTACTTC. Its amino acids are CASSLTEKQYF.